This TCR beta chain appears in the sequencing data of a study of cytomegalovirus exposure and HLA in healthy donors. Regarding the study as a whole: By a later analysis, the bulk of CMV-associated TCR beta chains appeared HLA-restricted.

PCR employed 60 Vbeta and 13 Jbeta primers. Profiling relied on immunoSEQ multiplex PCR, and the TCRdb table lists in-frame clones only, not all of them. The data show about 130,000 clones, 75% to 85% seen once. Trimming stripped 2 bases from V and 4 bases from J, with 9 bases between. The CDR3 runs to 13 residues. Germline CDR1 and CDR2: SQVTM and ANQGSEA. On this clone itself: The target antigen is unknown.

Sequenced sample: PBMCs. The receptor comes from a woman between 45 and 65 years old in good health and CMV-seropositive. The V and J genes are TRBV29-1 and TRBJ1-3; no firm D call. The CDR3 protein is CSVEKQFGNTIYF. CDR3 nucleotide sequence: TGCAGCGTTGAAAAACAGTTCGGAAACACCATATATTTT.